This entry concerns a single T cell receptor (beta chain). This sample is part of a study of OX40 agonist ivuxolimab in advanced cancers. Assay: immunoSEQ multiplex PCR; the TCRdb copy retains only in-frame clones and omits some. The sample contains some 50,000 clones, about 79% of which appear only once. The V gene's germline CDR1 is SGHRS and CDR2 YFSETQ. Trimming left V 4 bases short and J 3 bases short, with 10 bases between. The CDR3 extends over 14 amino acids. This sequence joins TRBV5-1 and TRBJ1-4; D might be TRBD1 (5 bases). The material was CD4+ or CD8+ T cells sorted from blood, obtained in a trial of the OX40 agonist ivuxolimab. The receptor was derived from an adult with an advanced solid tumor such as melanoma, head and neck, liver or kidney cancer. The CDR3 loop reads CASSPGGSNEKLFF. The CDR3 bases are TGCGCCAGCAGCCCGGGGGGGTCTAATGAAAAACTGTTTTTT.